These 24 T cell receptor beta chains were all obtained from the same sample, sequenced in a study of beta chain features in type 1 diabetes. Since all of the isolated RNA was reverse transcribed, expressed TCRB transcripts were what got sequenced. Some clones are missing from TCRdb's copy, which holds only in-frame ones; the method was immunoSEQ multiplex PCR. Of 300,000 to 350,000 clones listed, 20% are singletons. Sequencing was carried out using naive CD4+ T cells from blood. These receptors originate from a woman aged 18-35 years in good health.

This clone has just a few counts. This rearrangement joins TRBV18 to TRBJ2-7, with 10 positions matching TRBD1. Germline assignment: CDR1 KGHSH and CDR2 LQKENI. CDR3 length: 15 residues. V gave up 5 bases and J gave up 3 bases; unmatched junction bases: 7. The DNA for the CDR3 is TGTGCCAGCTCAGGCGGCCGGGACAGGGGCTACGAGCAGTACTTC. It is translated as CASSGGRDRGYEQYF.

The rearrangement links TRBV6-6 to TRBJ2-5, with 7 bases that match TRBD2. J lost 3 bases, V lost 3 bases, and 7 bases had no gene match. The germline gives CDR1 MNHNY, CDR2 SVGAGI (reference sequence). There are 15 residues in the CDR3. Written as DNA, the CDR3 is TGTGCCAGCAGTTATGGAGCGGGGAGGAAAGAGACCCAGTACTTC. Its translation: CASSYGAGRKETQYF.

V usage is TRBV19 and J usage is TRBJ2-5; D is unclear. The CDR3 totals 12 residues. Trimming cost V 6 bases and J 4 bases, with 9 bases left between them. Germline loops: CDR1 LNHDA, CDR2 SQIVND (reference sequence). CDR3 sequence: CASRHGPETQYF. The CDR3 DNA is TGTGCCAGTAGGCACGGTCCAGAGACCCAGTACTTC.

This clone came up a few times. The chain recombines TRBV5-1 with TRBJ1-2; 7 bases map to TRBD1. Trimming took 0 bases from V and 4 from J; bases not matched to a gene: 6. CDR1 SGHRS and CDR2 YFSETQ come from the germline V gene. CDR3 length equals 15 residues. CDR3 protein: CASSLEPGTAYGYTF. The CDR3 nucleotides read TGCGCCAGCAGCTTGGAACCCGGGACAGCCTATGGCTACACCTTC.

The V call is TRBV29-1, the J call TRBJ2-3; D unclear. The CDR3 extends over 13 amino acids. The V end was cut by 3 bases, the J end by 7 bases, with 14 bases between. Germline assignment: CDR1 SQVTM and CDR2 ANQGSEA. The chain's CDR3 is CSVEVPGAYTQYF. CDR3 DNA: TGCAGCGTTGAGGTCCCAGGCGCCTATACGCAGTATTTT.

This clone has a handful of counts. The V and J genes are TRBV18 and TRBJ1-5; TRBD1 agrees at 9 bases. This CDR3 has 13 amino acids. V shed 5 bases and J 7 bases; nucleotides not matched to a gene: 3. Germline V CDR1 and CDR2: KGHSH, LQKENI. The CDR3 DNA reads as TGTGCCAGCTCAGGGGACAGGGAACAGCCCCAGCATTTT. It specifies CASSGDREQPQHF.

This clone was seen a few times. The genes are TRBV30 and TRBJ1-2, with unresolved D. This CDR3 is 11 amino acids long. Germline lookup yields CDR1 GTSNPN and CDR2 SVGIG (reference sequence). Trimming pared 7 bases from V and 4 bases from J, leaving 10 bases between. CDR3 residues: CASGLSYGYTF. The CDR3, as DNA: TGTGCCTCAGGCCTCAGCTATGGCTACACCTTC.

This clone has only a few counts. The rearrangement links TRBV4-1 to TRBJ2-7; 8 bases are a match to TRBD1. CDR1 is MGHRA, CDR2 YSYEKL, per germline. V lost 1 base and J lost 0; bases outside the gene matches: 2. This CDR3 contains 15 residues. The CDR3 region has the DNA TGCGCCAGCAGCCAAGGACAGGGGAACTCCTACGAGCAGTACTTC. This encodes CASSQGQGNSYEQYF.

This clone was picked up a small number of times. The chain recombines TRBV29-1 with TRBJ1-4, with TRBD1 as a possible D gene (5 bases). The germline V gene encodes CDR1 SQVTM and CDR2 ANQGSEA. The CDR3 totals 11 residues. V lost 3 bases and J 10 bases, leaving 9 bases between the germline ends. The DNA of the CDR3 is TGCAGCGTTGATCAAGACAGAAAACTGTTTTTT. This codes for CSVDQDRKLFF.

The chain combines TRBV11-2 with TRBJ1-2; 10 positions match TRBD1. With V trimmed by 5 bases and J by 9 bases, 6 bases remained unmatched. The germline V gene encodes CDR1 SGHAT and CDR2 FQNNGV. The CDR3 totals 13 residues. This CDR3 is CASSAQGQGSYTF. CDR3 nucleotide sequence: TGTGCCAGCAGCGCCCAGGGACAGGGGAGCTACACCTTC.

This sequence joins TRBV7-9 and TRBJ2-1; possible D gene TRBD1, 6 bases. Germline assignment: CDR1 SEHNR and CDR2 FQNEAQ (reference sequence). Trimming removed 5 bases at V and 0 bases at J, with 14 bases between. This CDR3 region has 16 residues. Here the CDR3 DNA reads TGTGCCAGCAGCCCCGGCGTGGGGGCCTCCTACAATGAGCAGTTCTTC. It yields the protein CASSPGVGASYNEQFF.

This clone was seen more than once but under ten times. CDR3 nucleotides: TGTGCCAGCAGCTCCACAGGGGGTGGAACTGAAGCTTTCTTT. Its protein is CASSSTGGGTEAFF. This chain links TRBV5-4 with TRBJ1-1; TRBD1 aligns across 8 bases. The CDR3 is 14 residues long. CDR1 SGHNT and CDR2 YYREEE come from the germline V gene (reference sequence). The J segment lost 5 bases and the V segment lost 3 bases, leaving 6 bases of the junction unmatched.

This clone has a handful of counts. The CDR3 loop is CASSVGGAGTYNEQFF. The CDR3 region has the DNA TGTGCCAGCAGCGTAGGAGGAGCGGGGACCTACAATGAGCAGTTCTTC. The gene calls are TRBV9 and TRBJ2-1; 7 nucleotides align to TRBD2. This CDR3 is built from 16 residues. Germline CDR1 SGDLS, CDR2 YYNGEE. J gave up 2 bases and V 0 bases, and 5 bases lay outside the gene matches.

The rearrangement joins TRBV5-1 to TRBJ1-5; no reliable D call. This CDR3 has 15 residues. Trimming cost V 0 bases and J 0 bases, with 7 bases left between them. Germline lookup yields CDR1 SGHRS and CDR2 YFSETQ. CDR3 sequence reads: CASSLAAGSNQPQHF. For the CDR3, the DNA is TGCGCCAGCAGCTTGGCCGCGGGTAGCAATCAGCCCCAGCATTTT.

The chain couples TRBV7-6 to TRBJ2-6, with unresolved D. Germline loops: CDR1 SGHVS, CDR2 FNYEAQ. Trimming shortened V by 6 bases and J by 0 bases, and 6 bases separated the two germline ends. CDR3 length equals 14 residues. CDR3 in amino acids: CASRENSGANVLTF. Written as DNA, the CDR3 is TGTGCCAGCAGGGAGAACTCTGGGGCCAACGTCCTGACTTTC.

This clone showed up just a few times. The rearrangement uses TRBV10-3 and TRBJ2-3, with 8 bases matching TRBD2. V trimming: 6 bases; J trimming: 1 base; junction bases outside the gene matches: 6. CDR3 size: 15 residues. Germline CDR1 is ENHRY and CDR2 is SYGVKD. The CDR3 nucleotides read TGTGCCATCAGGGAAACTAGCGGAGGCACAGATACGCAGTATTTT. It encodes CAIRETSGGTDTQYF.

The rearrangement joins TRBV5-4 to TRBJ1-2; weak D call: TRBD1 (5 bases). Per the germline V gene, CDR1 is SGHNT and CDR2 is YYREEE (reference sequence). Trimming cost V 6 bases and J 8 bases, with 14 bases left between them. The CDR3 is 12 amino acids. The CDR3 loop reads CASTVAGKGYTF. The CDR3 region has the DNA TGTGCCAGCACCGTAGCAGGGAAAGGCTACACCTTC. Full variable domain (rest looked up from reference TRBV5-4 and TRBJ1-2): ETGVTQSPTHLIKTRGQQVTLRCSSQSGHNTVSWYQQALGQGPQFIFQYYREEENGRGNFPPRFSGLQFPNYSSELNVNALELDDSALYLCASTVAGKGYTFGSGTRLTVV.

This clone has a handful of counts. The chain combines TRBV7-2 with TRBJ2-1, with D maybe TRBD2 (6 bases). Germline values: CDR1 SGHTA, CDR2 FQGNSA. CDR3 size: 19 residues. V was cut by 4 bases and J by 9 bases, with 31 bases left in between. The CDR3 sequence: CASSSSDPTLRGGQGEQFF. In DNA, the CDR3 is TGTGCCAGCAGCTCCTCCGACCCGACTCTTCGGGGAGGTCAAGGTGAGCAGTTCTTC. Full variable domain (remainder filled in from reference TRBV7-2 and TRBJ2-1): GAGVSQSPSNKVTEKGKDVELRCDPISGHTALYWYRQSLGQGLEFLIYFQGNSAPDKSGLPSDRFSAERTGGSVSTLTIQRTQQEDSAVYLCASSSSDPTLRGGQGEQFFGPGTRLTVL.

This chain uses TRBV4-3 with TRBJ1-1; D is uncertain. The CDR3 sequence is 14 residues long. Trimming shortened V by 5 bases and J by 1 base, and 11 bases separated the two germline ends. Germline loops: CDR1 LGHNA, CDR2 YSLEER. CDR3 DNA: TGCGCCAGCAGCAGCCGGGTTACGAACACTGAAGCTTTCTTT. This encodes CASSSRVTNTEAFF.

The rearrangement uses TRBV5-1 and TRBJ2-1; TRBD1 might be the D (5 bases). Germline V lookup: CDR1 SGHRS, CDR2 YFSETQ. V lost 7 bases and J 6 bases, leaving 11 bases between the germline ends. The CDR3 length is 12 residues. The chain's CDR3 is CASSPDSNEQFF. The CDR3 nucleotides read TGCGCCAGCTCACCCGACAGCAATGAGCAGTTCTTC.

The J gene is TRBJ1-5, the V gene TRBV28; D gene ambiguous. Trimming took off 3 bases at V and 5 bases at J, with 11 bases between the two ends. CDR1 MDHEN and CDR2 SYDVKM come from the germline V gene. The length of the CDR3 is 14 residues. DNA of the CDR3: TGTGCCAGCAGTTTTCGGGAGGGATATCAGCCCCAGCATTTT. This gives the protein CASSFREGYQPQHF.

CDR3 in amino acids: CAWAGGLAGAADTQYF. CDR3 DNA sequence: TGTGCCTGGGCTGGCGGACTAGCGGGGGCGGCAGATACGCAGTATTTT. The chain recombines TRBV30 with TRBJ2-3, with 13 bases identical to TRBD2. After removal of 5 bases from V and 4 bases from J, the junction contained 9 bases not matched to a gene. This CDR3 spans 16 amino acids. Germline CDR1 and CDR2: GTSNPN and SVGIG (reference sequence). Together with reference TRBV30 and TRBJ2-3, the CDR3 gives the full variable domain: SQTIHQWPATLVQPVGSPLSLECTVEGTSNPNLYWYRQAAGRGLQLLFYSVGIGQISSEVPQNLSASRPQDRQFILSSKKLLLSDSGFYLCAWAGGLAGAADTQYFGPGTRLTVL.

The V gene is TRBV30, the J gene TRBJ1-2; TRBD1 matches at 7 bases. This CDR3 comprises 13 residues. Looked up from germline, CDR1 is GTSNPN and CDR2 is SVGIG (reference sequence). J was trimmed by 2 bases and V by 4 bases; bases with no gene match: 4. The CDR3 spells CAWKQGHNYGYTF. DNA for the CDR3: TGTGCCTGGAAACAGGGGCACAACTATGGCTACACCTTC.

This clone was observed a handful of times. The chain links TRBV14 to TRBJ1-6, with D maybe TRBD1 (6 bases). Between the trimmed V and J ends, which lost 6 bases and 4 bases, there was a span of 13 bases. The CDR3 spans 15 residues. The V gene's germline CDR1 is SGHDN and CDR2 FVKESK. The DNA for the CDR3 is TGTGCCAGCAGTGCTCAACAGGGTTATAATTCACCCCTCCACTTT. This translates into CASSAQQGYNSPLHF.